The 8 T cell receptor beta chains in this list originate from one sample, sequenced in a study of human T cells and chemical hapten exposure. Each CDR3 protein is one row after TCRdb ran MiXCR on the RACE reads. Among fewer than 45,000 distinct CDR3 sequences listed, 3.5% to 4% were seen once. Time point reported: patch test 1, 2 weeks after DPC sensitization. Treatment meaning: therapeutic diphenylcyclopropenone sensitization with weekly scalp DPC. Unseparated into fractions, whole blood served as the source from which total RNA was extracted. Specimen: whole blood, collected in connection with sensitization to the hapten diphenylcyclopropenone (DPC). These receptors were obtained from a man in his fifties with alopecia areata. Some clones in this sample may be carry-over from other donors' samples.

This clonotype came up many times. J is TRBJ2-7 and V is TRBV28; D is possibly TRBD1 (6 bases). This CDR3 region has 11 residues. Looked up from germline, CDR1 is MDHEN and CDR2 is SYDVKM. V dropped 7 bases and J dropped 7 bases, with 11 bases sitting between them. The CDR3 coding sequence is TGTGCCAGCACTTTGCAGGGGGAGCAGTACTTC. Amino acids: CASTLQGEQYF. The variable domain in full, completed from reference TRBV28 and TRBJ2-7, reads DVKVTQSSRYLVKRTGEKVFLECVQDMDHENMFWYRQDPGLGLRLIYFSYDVKMKEKGDIPEGYSVSREKKERFSLILESASTNQTSMYLCASTLQGEQYFGPGTRLTVT.

In this sample, this clonotype turned up a few times. The CDR3 nucleotides read TGTGCCAGCAGCTTATGGTCCCCCAGAACTAGCGGGAGCAGTAGGGAGACCCAGTACTTC. It specifies CASSLWSPRTSGSSRETQYF. The chain employs TRBV13 and TRBJ2-5; TRBD2 aligns across 11 bases. The ends lost 2 bases at V and 5 bases at J; junction bases unmatched: 19. The CDR3 length is 20 residues. CDR1 is PRHDT, CDR2 FYEKMQ, per germline (reference sequence).

This clonotype was found many times. J is TRBJ2-2 and V is TRBV7-8; TRBD2 matches 14 bases. The germline gives CDR1 SGHVS, CDR2 FQNEAQ. The CDR3 is 16 residues long. The V and J ends lost 3 bases and 8 bases, in that order; junction bases with no gene match: 5. This chain's CDR3 is CASSFGTSGSGGELFF. CDR3 coding DNA: TGTGCCAGCAGCTTCGGGACTAGCGGGAGTGGAGGGGAGCTGTTTTTT.

This clonotype showed up many times. This rearrangement joins TRBV30 to TRBJ1-2, with 7 bases matching TRBD1. The CDR3 has 13 amino acids. The ends lost 1 base at V and 8 bases at J; junction bases unmatched: 7. Germline assignment: CDR1 GTSNPN and CDR2 SVGIG (reference sequence). The CDR3 DNA reads as TGTGCCTGGAGTGAGAGGGGGCTCAGCGGCTACACCTTC. Translated: CAWSERGLSGYTF.

Within the sample, this clonotype is medium-sized. The chain couples TRBV6-6 to TRBJ2-5; D may be TRBD1 (6 bases). CDR1 and CDR2 (germline): MNHNY, SVGAGI (reference sequence). V gave up 2 bases and J gave up 4 bases, with 14 bases separating them. The CDR3 loop spans 15 amino acids. The CDR3 nucleotides are TGTGCCAGCAGTTACGGGACAACCCGGGGAGAGACCCAGTACTTC. Its protein product is CASSYGTTRGETQYF.

This clonotype showed up many times. This sequence joins TRBV6-5 and TRBJ2-7; 9 bases map to TRBD1. V shed 2 bases, J shed 0 bases, and the junction held 14 bases outside the gene matches. The CDR3 runs 19 residues. CDR1 is MNHEY, CDR2 SVGAGI, per germline. CDR3 protein: CASSYQLTGGLGSSYEQYF. Written as DNA, the CDR3 is TGTGCCAGCAGTTACCAGTTGACAGGGGGACTGGGAAGCTCCTACGAGCAGTACTTC.

This clonotype was detected many times. V gene TRBV29-1 combines with J gene TRBJ2-1; no clear D. Trimming stripped 7 bases from V and 6 bases from J, with 19 bases between. The CDR3 contains 14 residues. The V gene's germline CDR1 is SQVTM and CDR2 ANQGSEA. The CDR3 protein is CSETKLSFSNEQFF. CDR3 coding DNA: TGCAGCGAAACTAAGTTATCCTTTTCCAATGAGCAGTTCTTC.

This clonotype was observed many times. The chain links TRBV7-6 to TRBJ2-7; 15 nucleotides align to TRBD2. The junction had 2 bases not matched to a gene; V was cut back by 5 bases and J by 0 bases. This CDR3 is 16 amino acids long. CDR1 and CDR2 (germline): SGHVS, FNYEAQ. The chain's CDR3 is CASSVGLAGGSYEQYF. Written as DNA, the CDR3 is TGTGCCAGCAGCGTGGGACTAGCGGGAGGCTCCTACGAGCAGTACTTC.